The 17 T cell receptor beta chains below come from one sample, sequenced in a study of response to subunit inactivated influenza vaccine listed by TCRdb under 2018. The library was prepared using RT-PCR. TCRdb names Illumina HiSeq 2500 as the instrument used. In TCRdb, the public reads were trimmed at Q25 with fastp and aligned with MiXCR, with productive beta chains retained. Identical CDR3 protein sequences are pooled into one entry, listed with their most common genes and DNA. The sample has some 480,000 distinct CDR3 sequences on record, approximately 11% of them singletons. The ten largest clones represent about an eighth of the sample. The time point label, read with the paper, signifies: approximately 45 days after influenza vaccine administration. The starting material was PBMCs from blood, obtained more than 35 days after vaccination. The receptor source for this set is a man aged 50 to 59 who received an inactivated influenza vaccine. Donor details come from another sample of the same person, matched by shared clones.

This clonotype was seen only a few times. The rearrangement joins TRBV20-1 to TRBJ2-1, with D unresolved. V lost 3 bases, J lost 0 bases, and 6 bases lay in between. The CDR3 runs to 13 residues. Germline CDR1 and CDR2: DFQATT and SNEGSKA (reference sequence). This CDR3 is CSASGLSYNEQFF. DNA of the CDR3: TGCAGTGCTAGCGGGCTCTCCTACAATGAGCAGTTCTTC.

This chain links TRBV11-2 with TRBJ1-4; D is unresolved. Trimming left V 0 bases short and J 7 bases short, with 21 bases between. The CDR3 totals 18 residues. In germline, CDR1 is SGHAT, CDR2 FQNNGV. CDR3 sequence reads: CASSLDWARYEDGEKLFF. The CDR3 coding sequence is TGTGCCAGCAGCTTAGATTGGGCCAGGTATGAAGATGGTGAAAAACTGTTTTTT.

Regarding this clonotype: This may arise from a read error, as a much more abundant clone is one base away. The V gene is TRBV9, the J gene TRBJ2-7; 14 bases are a match to TRBD2. Germline V CDR1 and CDR2: SGDLS, YYNGEE. The CDR3 length is 15 residues. V lost 0 bases and J lost 4; bases outside the gene matches: 0. The CDR3 sequence is CASSVGTSGRYEQYF. The CDR3 nucleotides are TGTGCCAGCAGCGTAGGGACTAGCGGGAGGTACGAGCAGTACTTC.

Written as DNA, the CDR3 is TGCAGCGTCGCCGGGACATCCACTGAAGCTTTCTTT. Protein: CSVAGTSTEAFF. The chain uses TRBV29-1 and TRBJ1-1; weak D call: TRBD1 (6 bases). V lost 6 bases, J lost 4 bases, and 12 bases lay in between. Looked up from germline, CDR1 is SQVTM and CDR2 is ANQGSEA. The CDR3 consists of 12 residues.

Ten or more counts support this clonotype. Germline is not matched at one junction end, which may reflect a read error. This rearrangement joins TRBV4-3 to TRBJ2-7, with 8 bases matching TRBD1. The CDR3 length is 13 residues. Germline V gene data show CDR1 as LGHNA and CDR2 as YSLEER. Here the CDR3 reads CASSQGTGYEQYF. The CDR3 nucleotides read TGTGCCAGCAGCCAGGGGACAGGCTACGAGCAGTACTTC.

This chain's CDR3 is CSVRQGAGTEAFF. Here the CDR3 DNA reads TGCAGCGTCCGACAGGGGGCGGGTACTGAAGCTTTCTTT. V and J are TRBV29-1 and TRBJ1-1, with TRBD1 matching 10 bases. V lost 6 bases to trimming and J lost 5 bases; unmatched junction nucleotides: 6. The CDR3 totals 13 residues. Germline CDR1 reads SQVTM; CDR2 reads ANQGSEA.

J is TRBJ2-3 and V is TRBV7-2; 9 nucleotides agree with TRBD1. Unmatched junction bases numbered 4, after V lost 1 base and J lost 2 bases. Per germline, CDR1 SGHTA and CDR2 FQGNSA. There are 16 residues in the CDR3. In nucleotides, the CDR3 is TGTGCCAGCAGCTTAGTGGGGACAGGGAACACAGATACGCAGTATTTT. This encodes CASSLVGTGNTDTQYF.

This chain links TRBV14 with TRBJ2-2; D uncertain. Trimming pared 0 bases from V and 0 bases from J, leaving 17 bases between. CDR3 length equals 19 residues. Germline V lookup: CDR1 SGHDN, CDR2 FVKESK. Here the CDR3 DNA reads TGTGCCAGCAGCCAAGATATCGGCAGGTCAGGCTCGAACACCGGGGAGCTGTTTTTT. Translated: CASSQDIGRSGSNTGELFF.

This clonotype was recorded at least ten times. The chain uses TRBV5-1 and TRBJ2-1; D is unclear. The germline gives CDR1 SGHRS, CDR2 YFSETQ. The CDR3 is 15 residues long. The V gene lost 6 bases and the J gene lost 2 bases, with 15 bases spanning the gap. The DNA for the CDR3 is TGCGCCAGCAAGCCCCCGTCCGCCACCTACAATGAGCAGTTCTTC. Its protein is CASKPPSATYNEQFF. The entire variable domain, with the rest obtained from reference TRBV5-1 and TRBJ2-1, is as follows: KAGVTQTPRYLIKTRGQQVTLSCSPISGHRSVSWYQQTPGQGLQFLFEYFSETQRNKGNFPGRFSGRQFSNSRSEMNVSTLELGDSALYLCASKPPSATYNEQFFGPGTRLTVL.

This clonotype was recorded many times. The V call is TRBV10-3, the J call TRBJ1-5, with TRBD1 as a possible D gene (5 bases). The length of the CDR3 is 12 residues. The germline CDR1 and CDR2 sequences are ENHRY and SYGVKD. V lost 0 bases, J lost 12 bases, and 9 bases lay in between. Here the CDR3 DNA reads TGTGCCATCAGTGAGTCGGGGCGTTACCAGCATTTT. This translates into CAISESGRYQHF.

The chain recombines TRBV14 with TRBJ2-2; 9 positions match TRBD1. The V gene's germline CDR1 is SGHDN and CDR2 FVKESK. This CDR3 region has 17 residues. With 3 bases clipped from V and 1 base from J, the junction kept 6 bases outside the gene matches. The CDR3 loop reads CASSQGQGFVNTGELFF. Written as DNA, the CDR3 is TGTGCCAGCAGCCAGGGACAGGGTTTTGTGAACACCGGGGAGCTGTTTTTT.

The genes are TRBV4-1 and TRBJ2-4; D unresolved. Germline CDR1 MGHRA, CDR2 YSYEKL. The CDR3 loop spans 18 amino acids. Trimming removed 0 bases at V and 2 bases at J, with 17 bases between. The CDR3 spells CASSQDLRGALTKNIQYF. The CDR3 nucleotides read TGCGCCAGCAGCCAAGATCTGCGTGGTGCCTTAACCAAAAACATTCAGTACTTC.

This clonotype was counted between two and nine times. The V and J genes are TRBV12-1 and TRBJ1-2. TRBV12-1 is assigned pseudogene status. This CDR3 has 13 amino acids. The CDR3: CASTPHGSCGYTF. CDR3 coding DNA: TGTGCCAGCACCCCACATGGGTCCTGTGGCTACACCTTC.

This clonotype was counted a few times. The V and J genes are TRBV5-1 and TRBJ2-3, with TRBD1 matching 11 bases. Trimming cost V 5 bases and J 3 bases; bases outside gene matches: 5. Germline V gene sequence: CDR1 SGHRS, CDR2 YFSETQ. The CDR3 has 15 residues. CDR3 amino acids: CASRPGQGATDTQYF. The CDR3 DNA follows: TGCGCCAGCAGACCCGGACAGGGGGCGACAGATACGCAGTATTTT.

This clonotype was observed a handful of times. The chain is built from TRBV7-2 and TRBJ2-7; D gene uncertain. The CDR3 runs 14 residues. The V gene lost 1 base and the J gene lost 1 base, with 8 bases spanning the gap. Germline CDR1 reads SGHTA; CDR2 reads FQGNSA. The CDR3 protein is CASSLELRSYEQYF. The CDR3 nucleotides are TGTGCCAGCAGCTTAGAGCTGCGTTCCTACGAGCAGTACTTC. The whole variable domain, remainder taken from reference TRBV7-2 and TRBJ2-7, is GAGVSQSPSNKVTEKGKDVELRCDPISGHTALYWYRQSLGQGLEFLIYFQGNSAPDKSGLPSDRFSAERTGGSVSTLTIQRTQQEDSAVYLCASSLELRSYEQYFGPGTRLTVT.

In its sample, this clonotype was seen many times. This CDR3 is CSVRQGLSTEAFF. CDR3 bases: TGCAGCGTAAGACAGGGTCTCTCTACTGAAGCTTTCTTT. The chain employs TRBV29-1 and TRBJ1-1, with TRBD1 matching 7 bases. This CDR3 contains 13 residues. V shed 6 bases, J shed 5 bases, and the junction held 9 bases outside the gene matches. CDR1 is SQVTM, CDR2 ANQGSEA, per germline.

The rearrangement joins TRBV2 to TRBJ2-4, with TRBD2 as a possible D gene (5 bases). CDR3 length: 13 residues. The V end lost 3 bases, the J end lost 15 bases, and 18 bases lay between the germline ends. Germline CDR1 reads SNHLY; CDR2 reads FYNNEI. CDR3 nucleotides: TGTGCCAGCAGTGACCAGCGAGCGAGGGAAACGTACTTC. Its translation is CASSDQRARETYF.